This passage covers 22 T cell receptor beta chains from one sample sequenced in a study of T-cell reconstitution after alpha-beta-depleted transplantation in children. For TCRbeta, the library was prepared with unique molecular identifiers. TCRdb recomputed calls from the PCR reads with MiXCR, one row per CDR3 protein. The sample yields hundreds of thousands of distinct CDR3 sequences, approximately 32% seen once. Sequencing used PBMCs from the stem cell graft donor, obtained from the stem cell graft. The receptors derive from a human donor who donated a stem cell graft to a child with aplastic anemia.

This clonotype has just a few counts. The chain has TRBV23-1 and TRBJ2-3; a weak D match, TRBD2 (6 bases). TRBV23-1 is labeled an ORF, and its function is uncertain. The CDR3 contains 13 residues. The V gene lost 5 bases and the J gene lost 4 bases, with 10 bases spanning the gap. The CDR3 DNA follows: TGCGCCAGCAGTTACAGGAGGGCAGATACGCAGTATTTT. Translation: CASSYRRADTQYF.

This chain links TRBV27 with TRBJ2-2, with TRBD1 as a possible D gene (6 bases). Germline CDR1 is MNHEY and CDR2 is SMNVEV (reference sequence). V lost 5 bases and J 0 bases, leaving 19 bases between the germline ends. The CDR3 contains 18 residues. As DNA, the CDR3 is TGTGCCAGCAGTAAACGAGGACAGCCAAAAGCGAACACCGGGGAGCTGTTTTTT. Its translation is CASSKRGQPKANTGELFF.

The J gene is TRBJ1-3, the V gene TRBV5-8; D not certain. The CDR3 length is 11 residues. V was cut by 2 bases and J by 7 bases, with 4 bases left in between. Germline-derived CDR1 and CDR2 are SGHTS and YDEGEE. The CDR3 region is CASSFSNTIYF. For the CDR3, the DNA is TGTGCCAGCAGCTTCTCCAACACCATATATTTT.

This clonotype was counted a few times. V is TRBV5-6 and J is TRBJ2-7, with 10 bases that match TRBD1. CDR3 length: 17 amino acids. Trimming at V came to 0 bases and at J to 1 base, leaving 7 bases not matched to a gene. From germline, CDR1 is SGHDT and CDR2 YYEEEE. In nucleotides, the CDR3 is TGTGCCAGCAGCTTGGAGGGCGGGACAGGGGAATCCTACGAGCAGTACGTC. This translates into CASSLEGGTGESYEQYV.

The V gene is TRBV5-6, the J gene TRBJ1-2; 9 nucleotides match TRBD1. The germline V gene has CDR1 SGHDT and CDR2 YYEEEE. CDR3 size: 16 residues. The V gene end was trimmed by 1 base and the J gene end by 5 bases; junction bases not matched to a gene: 9. The CDR3 reads CASSLTGGDPYYGYTF. CDR3 sequence (DNA): TGTGCCAGCAGCTTGACAGGGGGCGATCCTTATTATGGCTACACCTTC. The full variable domain, completed using reference TRBV5-6 and TRBJ1-2, is DAGVTQSPTHLIKTRGQQVTLRCSPKSGHDTVSWYQQALGQGPQFIFQYYEEEERQRGNFPDRFSGHQFPNYSSELNVNALLLGDSALYLCASSLTGGDPYYGYTFGSGTRLTVV.

CDR3 sequence: CASSDRGPYSNQPQHF. The CDR3 coding sequence is TGTGCCAGTAGCGACAGGGGGCCTTATAGCAATCAGCCCCAGCATTTT. The chain is built from TRBV19 and TRBJ1-5; TRBD1 agrees at 10 bases. The trim removed 6 bases at V and 0 bases at J, leaving 5 bases unmatched. This CDR3 has 16 amino acids. The V gene's germline CDR1 is LNHDA and CDR2 SQIVND (reference sequence).

This clonotype was observed a few times. The rearrangement links TRBV10-3 to TRBJ2-7, with 7 positions matching TRBD1. The CDR3 covers 13 residues. Trimming at V came to 6 bases and at J to 4 bases, leaving 6 bases not matched to a gene. The germline CDR1 and CDR2 sequences are ENHRY and SYGVKD. CDR3 bases: TGTGCCATCAGCCCAGGGACAGATTACGAGCAGTACTTC. Residues: CAISPGTDYEQYF.

This clonotype showed up many times. V gene TRBV4-3 combines with J gene TRBJ2-5; the match to TRBD2 covers 11 bases. The germline V gene has CDR1 LGHNA and CDR2 YSLEER. V was pared by 5 bases and J by 5 bases, with 7 bases of the junction left unmatched. This CDR3 contains 15 residues. This chain's CDR3 is CASSSGLAVQETQYF. Here the CDR3 DNA reads TGCGCCAGCAGCTCGGGACTAGCGGTGCAGGAGACCCAGTACTTC.

The chain uses TRBV7-9 and TRBJ2-3; 7 bases fit TRBD1. J was trimmed by 0 bases and V by 7 bases; bases with no gene match: 10. This CDR3 has 16 residues. Germline values: CDR1 SEHNR, CDR2 FQNEAQ (reference sequence). CDR3 sequence: CASTKPGTASTDTQYF. CDR3 nucleotides: TGTGCCAGCACCAAACCCGGGACAGCAAGCACAGATACGCAGTATTTT.

This clonotype has a handful of counts. J is TRBJ2-2 and V is TRBV7-2; D not certain. The V end lost 1 base, the J end lost 0 bases, and 9 bases lay between the germline ends. CDR1 and CDR2 (germline): SGHTA, FQGNSA. The CDR3 has 16 residues. CDR3 in DNA: TGTGCCAGCAGCTTAGTTAGATTCACGAACACCGGGGAGCTGTTTTTT. Its protein is CASSLVRFTNTGELFF.

The chain has TRBV6-2 or TRBV6-3 and TRBJ2-1; 9 positions match TRBD2. The CDR3 runs to 15 residues. Trimming removed 6 bases from V and 1 base from J; junction bases left unmatched: 4. Germline CDR1 and CDR2: MNHEY and SVGEGT. The CDR3 DNA is TGTGCCAGCAGATCTAGCGGGGCTTCCTACAATGAGCAGTTCTTC. Its translation is CASRSSGASYNEQFF.

V and J are TRBV15 and TRBJ2-1; 7 nucleotides line up with TRBD2. The CDR3 is 16 amino acids. V trimming: 0 bases; J trimming: 2 bases; junction bases outside the gene matches: 4. Per the germline V gene, CDR1 is LNHNV and CDR2 is YYDKDF (reference sequence). CDR3 in amino acids: CATSRDRLAPYNEQFF. The DNA for the CDR3 is TGTGCCACCAGCAGAGACAGACTAGCCCCCTACAATGAGCAGTTCTTC.

V gene TRBV6-5 combines with J gene TRBJ2-7; 7 bases are a match to TRBD1. CDR3 length: 11 residues. V shed 6 bases, J shed 9 bases, and the junction held 5 bases outside the gene matches. Germline lookup yields CDR1 MNHEY and CDR2 SVGAGI. The DNA for the CDR3 is TGTGCCAGCAGCTTTGACAGGGCGCAGTACTTC. Protein sequence: CASSFDRAQYF.

This clonotype was recorded many times. The chain links TRBV7-3 to TRBJ2-2; D call uncertain. Trimming stripped 5 bases from V and 5 bases from J, with 9 bases between. CDR1 and CDR2 from the germline V gene are SGHTA and FQGTGA. This CDR3 contains 13 residues. The CDR3 protein is CASSRPGTGELFF. As DNA, the CDR3 is TGTGCCAGCAGCCGTCCCGGGACCGGGGAGCTGTTTTTT.

The sample holds a few counts of this clonotype. The CDR3 DNA follows: TGTGCCAGCAGCTCAGACATTAGCAATCAGCCCCAGCATTTT. Encoded protein: CASSSDISNQPQHF. This chain connects TRBV12-3 or TRBV12-4 to TRBJ1-5; D gene unclear. The CDR3 contains 14 residues. Trimming removed 6 bases from V and 0 bases from J, with 9 bases in between.

This clonotype was found a few times. CDR3 bases: TGCAGCGGAGGGCTTGGCACAGATACGCAGTATTTT. Its protein is CSGGLGTDTQYF. The V gene is TRBV29-1, the J gene TRBJ2-3; perhaps TRBD2 as D (5 bases). The CDR3 contains 12 residues. V was shortened by 7 bases and J by 1 base, with 9 bases between the two germline ends. Germline CDR1 SQVTM, CDR2 ANQGSEA.

This clonotype was counted a few times. The chain recombines TRBV6-5 with TRBJ2-7; no definite D call. Germline-derived CDR1 and CDR2 are MNHEY and SVGAGI. The CDR3 extends over 16 amino acids. V was pared by 4 bases and J by 6 bases, with 22 bases between. CDR3 nucleotide sequence: TGTGCCAGCAGTTCCAGACCGGGCCCCCCTCGCGGCGAGCAGTACTTC. Translation: CASSSRPGPPRGEQYF.

In its sample, this clonotype was seen a few times. The chain has TRBV5-1 and TRBJ2-1; perhaps TRBD2 as D (6 bases). V dropped 0 bases and J dropped 4 bases, with 20 bases sitting between them. Germline V lookup: CDR1 SGHRS, CDR2 YFSETQ. This CDR3 is built from 18 residues. The CDR3 coding sequence is TGCGCCAGCAGCTTGGCCCCACCCGGCGGGGTGAGGTACAATGAGCAGTTCTTC. Protein: CASSLAPPGGVRYNEQFF.

In this sample, this clonotype turned up a few times. The V and J genes are TRBV9 and TRBJ2-5; D is perhaps TRBD2 (6 bases). The CDR3 spans 14 residues. Trimming left V 3 bases short and J 4 bases short, with 13 bases between. Germline V gene sequence: CDR1 SGDLS, CDR2 YYNGEE. Here the CDR3 reads CASSGWDGGETQYF. In DNA, the CDR3 is TGTGCCAGCAGCGGTTGGGACGGGGGAGAGACCCAGTACTTC.

Written as DNA, the CDR3 is TGTGCCAGCAGCTGGACGCAGACCTACAATGAGCAGTTCTTC. Amino acid sequence: CASSWTQTYNEQFF. The chain joins TRBV5-6 to TRBJ2-1; D uncertain. Per germline, CDR1 SGHDT and CDR2 YYEEEE. Trimming shortened V by 3 bases and J by 2 bases, and 9 bases separated the two germline ends. The CDR3 is 14 amino acids. Looking up the rest from reference TRBV5-6 and TRBJ2-1 gives the full variable domain: DAGVTQSPTHLIKTRGQQVTLRCSPKSGHDTVSWYQQALGQGPQFIFQYYEEEERQRGNFPDRFSGHQFPNYSSELNVNALLLGDSALYLCASSWTQTYNEQFFGPGTRLTVL.

As DNA, the CDR3 is TGTGCCAGCAGTTACACCCACGCAGGGGGCCTTGAGTATGGCTACACCTTC. Translating gives CASSYTHAGGLEYGYTF. This sequence joins TRBV6-5 and TRBJ1-2; 8 bases match TRBD1. V lost 2 bases and J lost 5; bases outside the gene matches: 13. This CDR3 spans 17 amino acids. CDR1 is MNHEY and CDR2 is SVGAGI in the germline V gene.

Only a few counts were recorded for this clonotype. This chain joins TRBV30 and TRBJ1-5; TRBD1 matches 12 bases. Germline lookup yields CDR1 GTSNPN and CDR2 SVGIG (reference sequence). This CDR3 region has 14 residues. Trimming at V came to 5 bases and at J to 5 bases, leaving 4 bases not matched to a gene. Written as DNA, the CDR3 is TGTGCCTGGGCTGGGACAGGGGGCCATCAGCCCCAGCATTTT. Translating gives CAWAGTGGHQPQHF.